The TCR beta chain described here comes from a study of cytomegalovirus exposure and HLA in healthy donors (TCRdb year 2017). For context, the study as a whole: According to an earlier analysis of a few hundred of the donors, roughly 180 million T cells yielded 95 million to 140 million unique TCR beta sequences and 276 Gb of sequence data. Rather than drawing on any new phenotypic data, the later analysis identified candidate immune exposures from TCR beta sequences and the way those sequences occurred across donors. To decide whether each TCR beta V gene segment behaved as functional or pseudogenic, an earlier analysis of some 580 of the donors relied on high-throughput TCR beta sequencing. A later genetic analysis used genome-wide SNP genotypes for 398 of the 666 donors, treating that subset as a discovery cohort. Because of strong linkage in the cohort, 4 to 6 DR-DQ haplotypes were treated as single units for association and clustering. To predict cytomegalovirus infection status, the study combined high-throughput TCR immunosequencing, statistical association of individual TCRs with disease status, and machine learning. The study aimed to test whether signatures of past pathogen exposure could be identified by cataloging public T cell receptors. Across around 400 genotyped donors of the cohort, an average of about 240,000 unique TCR beta nucleotide sequences per donor were sequenced, and 15% to 20% of those sequences were non-productive. Of the roughly 420 genotyped donors, over 80% were placed in the genetic ancestry cluster associated with self-reported Caucasian donors. Typing coverage differed by locus: A, B, C, DRB1 and DQB1 were typed in roughly 620-630 donors, DQA1 in about 550, DPA1 in around 600, and DPB1 in 400 to 480. Besides the first cohort of roughly 660 subjects, a separate validation cohort made up of 120 or so different subjects was used. About 300 gigabases of sequencing data and 70 million to 100 million unique TCR sequences were included in an early release covering about 620 HLA-typed donors. The study profiled the T cell repertoires of 500 to 800 subjects by immunosequencing and related them to cytomegalovirus serostatus. In a later analysis, previously published TCR beta repertoires from 550 to 750 donors were re-analyzed and high-resolution HLA genotyping was added so that TCR occurrence patterns could be studied. Donor age, sex, ethnicity and CMV serostatus were compiled alongside the repertoire data. HLA typing included class I and class II loci at four-digit resolution. All discovery cohort repertoires had been generated on a single sequencing platform. Results the study describes overall, beyond this receptor: A few of the identified cytomegalovirus-associated TCR beta chains were confirmed in vitro to be specific for cytomegalovirus antigens. V-gene and J-gene trimming of TCR beta chains was associated with a missense DCLRE1C variant in a later genetic analysis, and the association was replicated in an independent cohort. Some IMGT-functional V segments, including TRBV6-2 and TRBV6-3, could not be told apart with the 87-base-pair reads, so those segments were excluded. Most TCR sequences were observed very rarely across donors, whereas some public TCRs were present in many individuals. In the study, some 180 TCR beta chains were listed as associated with cytomegalovirus. Cytomegalovirus status was reported to be diagnosed by the classifier with high specificity and sensitivity in both the original and validation cohorts. Because counts were too low, seventeen rarely observed V segments, including chromosome 9 orphons, were left out of the earlier analysis of approximately 580 of the donors. According to the authors, the approach could potentially be generalized to other disease states and immunological phenotypes. Linkage disequilibrium might explain the correlated functional status among segregating V segments, but an unknown experimental factor could not be ruled out. The presence/absence analyses assumed that sequencing depth was roughly uniform across donors, and that assumption may not be true. In a later analysis, several top co-occurrence clusters were reported to appear linked to parvovirus B19, influenza, CMV and Epstein-Barr virus. An earlier analysis of around 600 of the donors showed that most TCR beta V segments appeared in productive rearrangements either about 87% or about 30% of the time, which broadly matched IMGT annotations. Because some donors lacked HLA typing at each locus, the association tests relied only on the typed subset. The cohort was sequenced for TCR beta chains only, and without alpha or paired-chain data the features that could be detected were limited. According to a later analysis, TCR association rates differed among HLA loci, with DRB1 alleles showing the most associated TCRs and HLA-C alleles showing the fewest. Strong co-occurrence of HLA alleles, especially DR and DQ, made assigning TCR associations to individual alleles difficult. According to a later genetic analysis, donors in an Asian-associated ancestry cluster had fewer N-insertions in productive TCRs than the roughly 670-donor mean. Immune exposure information for the cohort was limited to CMV serostatus. A further reported finding was that TCR beta sequences accurately predicted the HLA-A and HLA-B alleles for most subjects in the first cohort. In a later analysis, some 17,000 TCR beta sequences were associated with specific HLA alleles at a false discovery rate of 0.05. In a later analysis, most CMV-associated TCR beta chains were found to appear HLA-restricted, with HLA associations seemingly driven largely by CMV exposure. A group of highly shared sequence variants was considered likely to be a technical artifact of the sequencing pipeline. Compared with equally common non-associated chains, HLA-associated TCR beta chains in a later analysis were more clonally expanded and had lower generation probabilities.

The cohort comprised fewer than 750 healthy bone marrow donors. Cohort members were all nominally healthy when sampled, although unrecorded immune exposures were likely present. The donor was CMV seronegative and belonged to the group of 320 or so seronegative cohort members. Each donor provided a peripheral blood sample, and peripheral blood mononuclear cells were used for TCR beta sequencing. The Qiagen DNeasy Blood Extraction Kit was used to extract genomic DNA from the blood cell samples. The library was produced with the immunoSEQ multiplex PCR assay. The multiplex PCR relied on a mix of 60 forward primers for TCR Vbeta segments and 13 reverse primers for TCR Jbeta segments. The CDR3 region of rearranged TCR beta genes was amplified from genomic DNA with a multiplex PCR assay. The Illumina HiSeq System was used to sequence the amplified TCR beta libraries as 87-base-pair reads. As for the original processing: A later analysis counted 65 million to 90 million unique TCR beta chains across the approximately 700 repertoires, and 10 million to 12 million of these chains were shared by at least two donors. To remove PCR and sequencing errors, raw reads were error-corrected and collapsed into unique sequences using a nearest-neighbor algorithm that merged closely related sequences. Alignment of CDR3 sequences to IMGT reference sequences was used to assign V, D and J gene segments. For a sequence to be retained, a match of at least six nucleotides to both a V gene segment and a J gene segment was required. Rearrangements were classified as productive when the CDR3 lacked stop codons and remained in frame with V and J, and all other rearrangements were classified as non-productive. Following IMGT convention, CDR3 was defined as the stretch from the second conserved V-encoded cysteine up to the conserved J-encoded phenylalanine. The earlier analysis of a few hundred of the donors excluded any sequence lacking an unambiguous match to a single V gene segment. An earlier analysis of several hundred of the donors called V segments functional above 56.7% productive rearrangements and segregating when the between-donor standard deviation exceeded 5%. A statistical classification framework was built for diagnosing cytomegalovirus status from the catalog of TCR beta chain sequences. V and J gene assignment, in a later analysis, came from comparing TCR nucleotide sequences with IMGT/GENE-DB human TR gene sequences. Using the TCRdist pipeline, a later analysis assigned CDR3 sequences along with most-parsimonious VDJ recombination scenarios. A later analysis defined each TCR beta chain by its CDR3 amino acid sequence plus V-gene family, and excluded reads lacking a unique V-gene family. In a later analysis, fewer than 650 highly shared, low-generation-probability nucleotide sequences were removed to address suspected cross-contamination and a sequencing artifact. In a later analysis, a clonal expansion index was calculated for each public chain from normalized within-repertoire ranks of inferred template counts. Generation probabilities in a later analysis came from a VDJ recombination model fitted to out-of-frame rearrangements, and those results were checked against IGoR. Hypergeometric tests were used in a later analysis to score TCR-TCR, TCR-HLA and TCR-CMV co-occurrence, with a repertoire-size bias correction applied to the TCR pairs. A later analysis estimated false discovery rates by permuting HLA or CMV assignments 20 times. A later analysis grouped co-occurring TCRs with DBSCAN, adding TCRdist sequence similarity when clustering within HLA-allele-positive subsets. Repertoires with fewer than 30,000 or more than 120,000 public chains, plus five repertoires with anomalous nucleotide sharing, were excluded from co-occurrence clustering. TCRdb provides this immuneACCESS table in a form limited to in-frame rearrangements. Some clones are lacking; in checked studies, under half of them reflect an unresolved V gene, and why the rest are absent is not known. Clone size and V and J calls were adopted from that table, with D and trimming inferred from the DNA. This sample's records show some 130,000 clones. 1.5% to 2% of the sample lies in the top ten.

To note about this clone: Its antigen specificity is not known. A junction boundary mismatches the germline segment, possibly from a read error.

CDR1 and CDR2, looked up from the germline V gene, are LGHNA and YNFKEQ. The CDR3, cysteine through phenylalanine, is 15 amino acids long. Only CDR3 DNA remains: 45 bases, in frame from the first base. The receptor's source is a man between 18 and 29 years old in good health and CMV-seronegative. The sample consisted of PBMCs. The chain was built from TRBV4-2 and TRBJ1-4; 9 central nucleotides agree with TRBD1. The encoded CDR3 is CASSPKGTGYERLFF. At the DNA level, the sequence is TGTGCCAGCAGCCCAAAGGGGACAGGGTATGAAAGACTGTTTTTT.